These T cell receptor beta chains were read from a single sample in a study of regulatory T cells in long-lasting Graves disease. One entry per CDR3 protein, called by TCRdb with MiXCR from the multiplex PCR reads. Among around 480,000 distinct CDR3 sequences listed, about 16% were seen once. This sample also appeared in a second study, on T cells in Graves' hyperthyroidism and ophthalmopathy.

Sequenced material: peripheral blood mononuclear cells (PBMCs), taken at new diagnosis, from a patient treated with antithyroid drugs. Receptor source: a woman aged 40-65 years with Graves disease. Both conserved end residues are part of each CDR3.

>TRBJ1-1|TRBV6-1
CASRNVGGDTEAFF
>TRBJ1-1|TRBV6-1
CASSALGQGTGEAFF
>TRBJ1-2|TRBV5-4
CASSPSGARGTF
>TRBJ2-7|TRBV20-1
CSAKRGPHEQYF
>TRBJ2-3|TRBV4-1
CASSQDHGLDTQYF
>TRBJ1-6|TRBV4-2
CASSQGPQDSPLHF
>TRBJ2-3|TRBV7-8
CASSQGGSGDTQYF
>TRBJ2-5|TRBV19
CASSITDRDGGAQYF
>TRBJ1-1|TRBV2
CASRTELNTEAFF
>TRBJ2-7|TRBV6-2/TRBV6-3
CASGRDVLYEQYF
>TRBJ1-1|TRBV20-1
CSARVHRVRVGATEAFF
>TRBJ2-5|TRBV6-1
CASSRASGGPSQETQYF
>TRBJ2-2|TRBV7-7
CASSSSGARTGELFF
>TRBJ1-6|TRBV19
CASSIRELSSYNSPLHF
>TRBJ1-2|TRBV3-1
CASSTEGANYGYTF
>TRBJ2-2|TRBV7-9
CAKDSANTGELFF
>TRBJ2-3|TRBV15
CATSSGPFYTDTQYF
>NA|TRBV20-1
CSASGDTPRTQYF
>TRBJ1-1|TRBV12-3/TRBV12-4
CASRLGNTEAFF
>TRBJ2-1|TRBV6-1
CASSGPGQQTLRSYNEQFF
>TRBJ1-2|TRBV20-1
CSASFYRGGYTF
>TRBJ2-3|TRBV3-1
CASSQVSGGRTDTQYF
>TRBJ2-7|TRBV2
CASSEAGYEQYF